This passage covers 9 T cell receptor beta chains from one sample sequenced in a study of tumor-infiltrating lymphocytes in oesophageal squamous cell carcinoma. TCRdb reprocessed the PCR reads via MiXCR and lists one record per CDR3 protein. The table shows approximately 19,000 distinct CDR3 sequences, with approximately 45% occurring only once. Input material: normal esophageal tissue next to the tumor. These receptors were taken from a female donor with esophageal squamous cell carcinoma.

V usage is TRBV6-6 and J usage is TRBJ2-1, with D unresolved. V shed 0 bases and J shed 6 bases, with 9 bases lying between them. Germline V gene lookup returns CDR1 MNHNY and CDR2 SVGAGI (reference sequence). The CDR3 is 14 residues long. DNA for the CDR3: TGTGCCAGCAGTTACTCGGGCAGAGGCAATGAGCAGTTCTTC. Its protein product is CASSYSGRGNEQFF.

This clonotype has just a few counts. This chain links TRBV27 with TRBJ2-3, with D possibly being TRBD1 or TRBD2 (5 bases each). There are 16 residues in the CDR3. The V gene lost 3 bases and the J gene lost 2 bases, with 15 bases spanning the gap. Germline CDR1 and CDR2: MNHEY and SMNVEV (reference sequence). CDR3 region: CASSLMTGANTDTQYF. Written as DNA, the CDR3 is TGTGCCAGCAGTTTGATGACCGGGGCCAACACAGATACGCAGTATTTT.

The chain carries TRBV7-2 and TRBJ2-7; D is unclear. With the DNA end fitting TRBJ2-1 better, the J assignment may be wrong. The germline gives CDR1 SGHTA, CDR2 FQGNSA. This CDR3 has 17 residues. In nucleotides, the CDR3 is TGTGCCAGCAGCTTAGATTCCCTGGCAAGACCCTACAATGAGCAGTTCTTC. Translated: CASSLDSLARPYNEQFF.

About this clonotype itself: The conserved closing phenylalanine or tryptophan is absent in this CDR3, likely reflecting a read error. No DNA is shown, since the ends of the CDR3 on it are uncertain; the CDR3 is the one TCRdb lists. The genes are TRBV12-3 or TRBV12-4 and TRBJ2-3; the D call in the table, TRBD1, was not verified against the DNA. Ends included, the CDR3 has 15 residues. The CDR3 reads CASSWTGSGEAFFGQ.

This clonotype was found a few times. This sequence joins TRBV7-6 and TRBJ2-1; perhaps D is TRBD1 or TRBD2 (6 bases each). The CDR3 totals 18 residues. The V and J ends lost 2 bases and 3 bases respectively, with 20 bases between them. The V gene's germline CDR1 is SGHVS and CDR2 FNYEAQ. The CDR3 spells CASSLRRGDSLGYNEQFF. The CDR3, as DNA: TGTGCCAGCAGCTTAAGGAGGGGGGACTCGCTCGGCTACAATGAGCAGTTCTTC.

This clonotype was seen a few times. The CDR3 ends on some other residue instead of the conserved phenylalanine or tryptophan, so this is likely a read error. The DNA is left out, because the CDR3 cannot be placed on it with certainty; the CDR3 is given as TCRdb lists it. CDR3 region: CASSLSWAADYGYTFGS. This sequence joins TRBV7-2 and TRBJ2-5; the table assigns TRBD2, which was not confirmed against the DNA. Per germline, CDR1 SGHTA and CDR2 FQGNSA. Inclusive of both ends, the CDR3 amounts to 17 amino acids.

This chain joins TRBV7-9 and TRBJ2-4; D perhaps matches TRBD1 (6 bases). The better agreement between TRBJ2-5 and the DNA end casts doubt on the J call. Germline V lookup: CDR1 SEHNR, CDR2 FQNEAQ (reference sequence). The CDR3 has 19 residues. The DNA of the CDR3 is TGTGCCAGCAGCTTTCTTACGGGTACAGTGGGGGCGTGGAGGGAGACCCAGTACTTC. The encoded protein is CASSFLTGTVGAWRETQYF.

The chain is built from TRBV23-1 and TRBJ2-3; D call uncertain. TRBV23-1 has ORF status, its function being uncertain. Trimming cost V 2 bases and J 1 base, with 7 bases left between them. CDR3 length: 14 residues. CDR3 region: CASSQGLGTDTQYF. The CDR3 bases are TGCGCCAGCAGTCAAGGTTTGGGCACAGATACGCAGTATTTT.

The chain uses TRBV24-1 and TRBJ2-1, with 9 bases matching TRBD1. Judging by the DNA end, TRBJ2-7 fits better; the J call may be wrong. The germline V gene encodes CDR1 KGHDR and CDR2 SFDVKD. This CDR3 spans 13 amino acids. In DNA, the CDR3 is TGTGCCGCCTGCCGGGACAGGGTCCACGAGCAGTACTTC. Translating gives CAACRDRVHEQYF.